This TCR beta chain was observed in a study of cytomegalovirus exposure and HLA in healthy donors. Findings and limits, study-wide: No immune exposure information besides CMV serostatus was available.

The CDR3 spans 15 residues. Germline assignment: CDR1 SGHRS and CDR2 YFSETQ. V gave up 4 bases and J gave up 7 bases, with 18 bases separating them. Participants comprised healthy donors of bone marrow. Primers for the PCR totalled 60 Vbeta and 13 Jbeta. Clones were sequenced by immunoSEQ multiplex PCR, and TCRdb holds only the in-frame ones, with some missing. The profile shows 200,000 to 250,000 clones, around 85% of them singletons. This clone turned up a few times. The antigen remains undetermined. Sequences were obtained from PBMCs. This sequence was found in a man aged 45 to 65 in good health and CMV-seronegative. The gene calls are TRBV5-1 and TRBJ2-1; the D gene is possibly TRBD1 (5 bases). CDR3 region: CASSEQDPTFNEQFF. Here the CDR3 DNA reads TGCGCCAGCAGCGAACAGGACCCTACCTTTAATGAGCAGTTCTTC.